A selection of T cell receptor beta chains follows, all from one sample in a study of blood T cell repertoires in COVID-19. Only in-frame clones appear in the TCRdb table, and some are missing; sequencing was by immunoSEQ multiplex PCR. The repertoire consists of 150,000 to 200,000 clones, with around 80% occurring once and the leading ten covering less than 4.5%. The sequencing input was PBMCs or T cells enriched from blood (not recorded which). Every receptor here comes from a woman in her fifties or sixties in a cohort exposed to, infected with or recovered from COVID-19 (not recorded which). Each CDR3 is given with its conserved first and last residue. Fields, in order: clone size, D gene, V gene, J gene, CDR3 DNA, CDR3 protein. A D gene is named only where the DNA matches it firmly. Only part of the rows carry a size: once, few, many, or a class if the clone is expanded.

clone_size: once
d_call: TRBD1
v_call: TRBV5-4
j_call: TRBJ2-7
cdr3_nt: TGTGCCAGCAGCCCGACAGGGGGTAAGGGATCCTACGAGCAGTACTTC
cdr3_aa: CASSPTGGKGSYEQYF

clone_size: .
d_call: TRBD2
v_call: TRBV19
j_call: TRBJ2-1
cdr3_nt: TGTGCCAGTAGTATTTTCCGGACTAGCGGGAGTAATGAGCAGTTCTTC
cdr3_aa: CASSIFRTSGSNEQFF

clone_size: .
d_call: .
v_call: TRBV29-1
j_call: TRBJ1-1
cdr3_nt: TGCAGCGTTGAACGACAGGTGGGGACTGAAGCTTTCTTT
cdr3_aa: CSVERQVGTEAFF

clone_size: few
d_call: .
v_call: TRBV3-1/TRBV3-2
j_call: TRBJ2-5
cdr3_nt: TGTGCCAGCAGCCGGGGGGACCAAGAGACCCAGTACTTC
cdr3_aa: CASSRGDQETQYF

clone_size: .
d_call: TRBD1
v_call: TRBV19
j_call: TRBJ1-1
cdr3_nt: TGTGCCAGTTTGACAGGGGAAAACACTGAAGCTTTCTTT
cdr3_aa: CASLTGENTEAFF

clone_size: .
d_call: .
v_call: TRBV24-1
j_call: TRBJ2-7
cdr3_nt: TGTGCCACCAGTCCCACTGAATCCTACGAGCAGTACTTC
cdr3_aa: CATSPTESYEQYF

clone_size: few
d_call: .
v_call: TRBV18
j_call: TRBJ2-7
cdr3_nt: TGTGCCAGCTCACAGTTGGCGGAGTCCTACGAGCAGTACTTC
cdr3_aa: CASSQLAESYEQYF

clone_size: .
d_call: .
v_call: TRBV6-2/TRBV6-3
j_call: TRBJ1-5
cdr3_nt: TGTGCCAGCAGTTACTCCGGGGGACGCGGACAAAATCAGCCCCAGCATTTT
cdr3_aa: CASSYSGGRGQNQPQHF

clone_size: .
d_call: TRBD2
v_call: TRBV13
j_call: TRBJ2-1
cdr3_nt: TGTGCCAGCAGCTTCCCCCTGTTGGGTAGCGGGGCCCCCAATGAGCAGTTCTTC
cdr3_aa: CASSFPLLGSGAPNEQFF

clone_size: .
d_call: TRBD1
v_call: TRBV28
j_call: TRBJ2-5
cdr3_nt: TGTGCCAGCAGTTCCAGGGACAGTTACCAAGAGACCCAGTACTTC
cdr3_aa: CASSSRDSYQETQYF

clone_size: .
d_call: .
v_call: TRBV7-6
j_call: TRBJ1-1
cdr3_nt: TGTGCCAGCAGCTTGTCGGGTACTGAAGCTTTCTTT
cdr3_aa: CASSLSGTEAFF

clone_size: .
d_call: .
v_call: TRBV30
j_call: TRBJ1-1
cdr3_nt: TGTGCCTGGAGTGTACTAGGTAGAGCTGAAGCTTTCTTT
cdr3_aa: CAWSVLGRAEAFF

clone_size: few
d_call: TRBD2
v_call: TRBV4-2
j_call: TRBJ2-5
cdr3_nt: TGTGCCAGCAGCCAGGGGACTAGCGGGGGGGTAGAGACCCAGTACTTC
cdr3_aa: CASSQGTSGGVETQYF

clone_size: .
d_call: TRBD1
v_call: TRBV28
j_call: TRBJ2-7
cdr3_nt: TGTGCCAGCAGTGGCAACAGGGGAACCAAGCAGTACGAGCAGTACTTC
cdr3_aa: CASSGNRGTKQYEQYF

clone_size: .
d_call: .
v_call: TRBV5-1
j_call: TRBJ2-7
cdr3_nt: TGCGCCAGCAAAATGTCAGGGCGTCCGGACGAGCAGTACTTC
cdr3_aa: CASKMSGRPDEQYF

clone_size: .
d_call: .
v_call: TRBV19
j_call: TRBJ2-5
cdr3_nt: TGTGCCAGTAGTATTCAGGGACTGCGGGAGACCCAGTACTTC
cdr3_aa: CASSIQGLRETQYF

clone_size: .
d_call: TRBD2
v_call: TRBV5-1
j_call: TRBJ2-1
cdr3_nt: TGCGCCAGCAGCTGGACTAGCGGGGGGCGAAATGAGCAGTTCTTC
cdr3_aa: CASSWTSGGRNEQFF

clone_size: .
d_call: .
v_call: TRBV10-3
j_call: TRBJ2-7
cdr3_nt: TGTGCCATCAGTGAGTTAGCCCTGGTTGGCGAGCAGTACTTC
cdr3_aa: CAISELALVGEQYF

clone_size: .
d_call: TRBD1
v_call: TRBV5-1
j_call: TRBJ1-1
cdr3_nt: TGCGCCAGCAGCCCCGGGACAGGGAAGAACACTGAAGCTTTCTTT
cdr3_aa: CASSPGTGKNTEAFF

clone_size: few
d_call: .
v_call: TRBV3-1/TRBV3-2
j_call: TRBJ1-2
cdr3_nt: TGTGCCAGCAGCCAAGGTACCCAGGGATCCTATGGCTACACCTTC
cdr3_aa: CASSQGTQGSYGYTF

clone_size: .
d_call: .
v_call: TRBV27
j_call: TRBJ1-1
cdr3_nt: TGTGCCAGCAGTTTATGGGCGGGGAACACTGAAGCTTTCTTT
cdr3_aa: CASSLWAGNTEAFF

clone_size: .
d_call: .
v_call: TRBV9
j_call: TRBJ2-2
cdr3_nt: TGTGCCAGCAGCGCCGCGAACACCGGGGAGCTGTTTTTT
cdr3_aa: CASSAANTGELFF

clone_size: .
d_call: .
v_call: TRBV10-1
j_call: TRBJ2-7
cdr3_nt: TGCGCCAGCAGTGAGTCTGGACGGGACTACGAGCAGTACTTC
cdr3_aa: CASSESGRDYEQYF

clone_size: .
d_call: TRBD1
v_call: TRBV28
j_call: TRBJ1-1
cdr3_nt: TGTGCCAGCAGTGCAAACAGGGGGCTGAGCACTGAAGCTTTCTTT
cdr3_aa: CASSANRGLSTEAFF

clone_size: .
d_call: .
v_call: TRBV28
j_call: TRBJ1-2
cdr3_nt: TGTGCCAGCAGTTTACAACAGGGCTATGCTAACTATGGCTACACCTTC
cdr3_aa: CASSLQQGYANYGYTF

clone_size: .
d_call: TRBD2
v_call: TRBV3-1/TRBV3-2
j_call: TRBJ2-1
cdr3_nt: TGTGCCAGCAGCCAAGTTACTAGCGGGGGTTACAATGAGCAGTTCTTC
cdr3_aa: CASSQVTSGGYNEQFF

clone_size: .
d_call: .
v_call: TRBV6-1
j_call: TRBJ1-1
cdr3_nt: TGTGCCAGCAGTGAAGGCCAGGGCGGGGCCTATGAAGCTTTCTTT
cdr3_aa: CASSEGQGGAYEAFF

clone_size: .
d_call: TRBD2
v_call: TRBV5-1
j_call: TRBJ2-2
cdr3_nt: TGCGCCAGCAGCTCCCGTTCGGCTAGCGGGAGCGCCGGGGAGCTGTTTTTT
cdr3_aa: CASSSRSASGSAGELFF

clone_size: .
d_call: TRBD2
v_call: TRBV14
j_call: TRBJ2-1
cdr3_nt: TGTGCCAGCAGCCAGGTTAGCGGGAGGGCCTCTAATGAGCAGTTCTTC
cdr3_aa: CASSQVSGRASNEQFF

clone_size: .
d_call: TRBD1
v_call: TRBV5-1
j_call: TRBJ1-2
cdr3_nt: TGCGCCAGCAGCCAGGACAGGGGCTATGGCTACACCTTC
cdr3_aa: CASSQDRGYGYTF

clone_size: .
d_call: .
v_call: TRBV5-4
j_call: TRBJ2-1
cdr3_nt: TGTGCCAGCAGCTTGGAGCCTCTCTACAATGAGCAGTTCTTC
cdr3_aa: CASSLEPLYNEQFF

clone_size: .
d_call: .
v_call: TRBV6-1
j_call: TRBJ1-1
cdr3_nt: TGTGCCAGCAGTGAAACGCTACAGCTCATGAACACTGAAGCTTTCTTT
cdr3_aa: CASSETLQLMNTEAFF

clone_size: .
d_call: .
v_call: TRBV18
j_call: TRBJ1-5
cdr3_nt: TGTGCCAGCTCACCGACAGGCAATCAGCCCCAGCATTTT
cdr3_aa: CASSPTGNQPQHF

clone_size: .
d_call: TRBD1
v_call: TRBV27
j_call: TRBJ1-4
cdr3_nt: TGTGCCAGCAGTTTAGCGGGGACAGGGGGCTACGTGCATGAAAAACTGTTTTTT
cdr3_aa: CASSLAGTGGYVHEKLFF

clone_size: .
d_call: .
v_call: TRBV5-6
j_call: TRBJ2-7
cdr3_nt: TGTGCCAGCAGCCGGACTTCGAACGAGCAGTACTTC
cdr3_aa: CASSRTSNEQYF

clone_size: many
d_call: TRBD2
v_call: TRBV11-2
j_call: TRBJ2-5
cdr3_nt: TGTGCCAGCAGCTTCCTAGCGGATCAGACCCAGTACTTC
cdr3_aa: CASSFLADQTQYF

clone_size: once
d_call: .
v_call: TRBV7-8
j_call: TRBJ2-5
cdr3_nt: TGTGCCAGCAGCTTGGACTTTGAGGAGACCCAGTACTTC
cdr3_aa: CASSLDFEETQYF

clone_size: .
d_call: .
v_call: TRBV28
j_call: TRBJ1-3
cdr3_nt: TGTGCCAGCAGTCACACTGGGGCAGCCACCTCGTGGGGAAACACCATATATTTT
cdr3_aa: CASSHTGAATSWGNTIYF

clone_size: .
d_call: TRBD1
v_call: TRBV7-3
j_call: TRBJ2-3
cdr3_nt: TGTGCCAGCAGCCAAGTGGGACAGGGGGCGACAGATACGCAGTATTTT
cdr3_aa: CASSQVGQGATDTQYF

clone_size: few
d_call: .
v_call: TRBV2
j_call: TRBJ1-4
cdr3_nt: TGTGCCACCTCCTCGACAGGACCGAATGAAAAACTGTTTTTT
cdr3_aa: CATSSTGPNEKLFF

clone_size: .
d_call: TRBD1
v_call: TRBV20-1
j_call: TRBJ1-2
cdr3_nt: TGCAGTGCTAGCCCACAGGGGAGCTACACCTTC
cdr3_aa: CSASPQGSYTF

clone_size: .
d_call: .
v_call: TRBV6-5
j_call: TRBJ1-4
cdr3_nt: TGTGCCAGCAGTTACTTCCCAGCAACTAATGAAAAACTGTTTTTT
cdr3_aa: CASSYFPATNEKLFF

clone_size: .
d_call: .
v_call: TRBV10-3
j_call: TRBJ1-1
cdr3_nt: TGTGCCATCAGTGAGGGGGGGGCGGTCGGTGAAGCTTTCTTT
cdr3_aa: CAISEGGAVGEAFF

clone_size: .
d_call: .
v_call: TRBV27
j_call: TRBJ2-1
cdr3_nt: TGTGCCAGCAGTCCACTCACGTATTACAATGAGCAGTTCTTC
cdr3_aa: CASSPLTYYNEQFF

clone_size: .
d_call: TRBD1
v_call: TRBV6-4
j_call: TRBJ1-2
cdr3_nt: TGTGCCAGACCGACAGGGTTATATGGCTACACCTTC
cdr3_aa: CARPTGLYGYTF

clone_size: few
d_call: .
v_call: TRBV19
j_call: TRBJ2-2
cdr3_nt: TGTGCCAGTAGTATGTTCTTAGGGGCCGGGGAGCTGTTTTTT
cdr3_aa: CASSMFLGAGELFF

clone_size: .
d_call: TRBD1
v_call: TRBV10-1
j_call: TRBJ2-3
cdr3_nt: TGCGCCAGCAGCGCCAGGGGGCGCTCGGATACGCAGTATTTT
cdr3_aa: CASSARGRSDTQYF

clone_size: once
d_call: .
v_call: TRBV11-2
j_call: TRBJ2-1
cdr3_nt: TGTGCCAGCAGCTTAGCTAACTACAATGAGCAGTTCTTC
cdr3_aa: CASSLANYNEQFF

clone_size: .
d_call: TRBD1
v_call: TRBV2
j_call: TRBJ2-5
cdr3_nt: TGTGCCAGCAGTGCGCGACAGGGGATGGAGACCCAGTACTTC
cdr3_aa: CASSARQGMETQYF

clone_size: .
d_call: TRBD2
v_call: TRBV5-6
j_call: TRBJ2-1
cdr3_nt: TGTGCCAGCAGACCGGGACTAGCGGGGACCTACAATGAGCAGTTCTTC
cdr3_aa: CASRPGLAGTYNEQFF

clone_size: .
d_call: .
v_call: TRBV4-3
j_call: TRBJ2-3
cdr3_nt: TGCGCCAGCAGCCAAGGTCCGGAGGGGGCCAACACAGATACGCAGTATTTT
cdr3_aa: CASSQGPEGANTDTQYF

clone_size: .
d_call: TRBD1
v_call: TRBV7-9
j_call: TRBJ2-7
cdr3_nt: TGTGCCAGCAGCCTAGTTCCTCTACAGGGGCCCAGCTACGAGCAGTACTTC
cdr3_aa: CASSLVPLQGPSYEQYF

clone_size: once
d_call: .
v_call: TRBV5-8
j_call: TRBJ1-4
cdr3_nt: TGTGCCACCCCGGATAGGACAGCTCTTAATGAAAAACTGTTTTTT
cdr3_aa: CATPDRTALNEKLFF

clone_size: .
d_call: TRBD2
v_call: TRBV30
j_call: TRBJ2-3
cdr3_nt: TGTGCCTGGAGTGTGGGGGGGAGCACAGATACGCAGTATTTT
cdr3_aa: CAWSVGGSTDTQYF

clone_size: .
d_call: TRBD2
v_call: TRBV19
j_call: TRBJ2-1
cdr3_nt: TGTGCCAGCTACTTCACTAGCGGGGGGGCCGCTGAGCAGTTCTTC
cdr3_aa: CASYFTSGGAAEQFF